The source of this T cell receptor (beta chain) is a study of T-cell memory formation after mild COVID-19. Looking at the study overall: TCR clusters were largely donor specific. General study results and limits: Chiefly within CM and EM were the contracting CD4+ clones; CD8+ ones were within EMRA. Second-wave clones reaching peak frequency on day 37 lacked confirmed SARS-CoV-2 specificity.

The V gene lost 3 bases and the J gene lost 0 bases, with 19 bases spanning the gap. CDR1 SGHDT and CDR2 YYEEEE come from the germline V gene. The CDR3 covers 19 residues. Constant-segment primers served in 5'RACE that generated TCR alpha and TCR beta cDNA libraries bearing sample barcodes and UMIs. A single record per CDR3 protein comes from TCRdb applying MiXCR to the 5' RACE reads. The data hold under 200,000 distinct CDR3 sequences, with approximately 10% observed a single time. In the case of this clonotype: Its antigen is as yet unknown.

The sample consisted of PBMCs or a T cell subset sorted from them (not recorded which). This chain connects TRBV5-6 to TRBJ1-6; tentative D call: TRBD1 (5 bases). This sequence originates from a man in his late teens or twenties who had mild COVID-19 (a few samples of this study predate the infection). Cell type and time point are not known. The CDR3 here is CASSSRGERYNSYNSPLHF. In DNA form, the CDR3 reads TGTGCCAGCAGCTCTCGAGGGGAGAGGTATAACTCCTATAATTCACCCCTCCACTTT.